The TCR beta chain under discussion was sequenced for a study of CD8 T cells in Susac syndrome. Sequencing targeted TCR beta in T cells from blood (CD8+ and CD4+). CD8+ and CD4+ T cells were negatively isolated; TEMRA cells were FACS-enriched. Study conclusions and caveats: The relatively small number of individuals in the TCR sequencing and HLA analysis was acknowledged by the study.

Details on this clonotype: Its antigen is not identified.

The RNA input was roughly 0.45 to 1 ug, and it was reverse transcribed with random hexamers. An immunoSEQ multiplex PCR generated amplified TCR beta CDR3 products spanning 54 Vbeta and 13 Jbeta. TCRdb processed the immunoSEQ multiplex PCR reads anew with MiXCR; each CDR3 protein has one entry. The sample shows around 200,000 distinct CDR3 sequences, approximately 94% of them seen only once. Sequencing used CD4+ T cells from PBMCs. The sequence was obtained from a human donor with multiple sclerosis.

This CDR3 is CAWSRRVEETQYF. The CDR3 DNA sequence: TGTGCCTGGAGCCGTAGAGTGGAAGAGACCCAGTACTTC. J is TRBJ2-5 and V is TRBV30; D remains ambiguous. Per the germline V gene, CDR1 is GTSNPN and CDR2 is SVGIG (reference sequence). V dropped 3 bases and J dropped 3 bases, with 11 bases sitting between them. The CDR3 has 13 amino acids.